A single sample gave rise to the 8 T cell receptor beta chains below, sequenced in a study of blood T cell repertoires in COVID-19. Libraries were prepared by immunoSEQ multiplex PCR; TCRdb keeps only in-frame clonotypes and omits some of them. Of about 160,000 clones listed, roughly 84% are singletons. Material: PBMCs or T cells enriched from blood (not recorded which). These receptors all come from a man aged 60-69 years who had recovered from COVID-19.

This chain joins TRBV9 and TRBJ1-6; possible D gene TRBD1, 5 bases. The CDR3 totals 15 residues. Germline V gene lookup returns CDR1 SGDLS and CDR2 YYNGEE. The V end was cut by 1 base, the J end by 8 bases, with 13 bases between. CDR3 DNA: TGTGCCAGCAGCGTAAATGTGGGGGGGGATTCACCCCTCCACTTT. Its translation is CASSVNVGGDSPLHF.

This chain connects TRBV29-1 to TRBJ2-1; 9 bases match TRBD2. Trimming cost V 2 bases and J 3 bases; bases outside gene matches: 2. Germline V gene lookup returns CDR1 SQVTM and CDR2 ANQGSEA. CDR3 length: 14 amino acids. The CDR3 nucleotides read TGCAGCGTTGAAAGTAGCGGGAGCTACAATGAGCAGTTCTTC. It is translated as CSVESSGSYNEQFF.

The chain couples TRBV27 to TRBJ2-7; possibly TRBD1 for D (6 bases). Deletions cut 2 bases from V and 0 bases from J, with 11 bases between. Per germline, CDR1 MNHEY and CDR2 SMNVEV (reference sequence). The CDR3 contains 15 residues. This chain's CDR3 is CASSLGQGHSYEQYF. CDR3 DNA: TGTGCCAGCAGTTTAGGTCAGGGGCACTCCTACGAGCAGTACTTC.

This clone was picked up a small number of times. The chain has TRBV2 and TRBJ2-1; 12 bases line up with TRBD2. The CDR3 consists of 16 residues. Trimming took 7 bases from V and 3 from J; bases not matched to a gene: 7. CDR1 and CDR2 from the germline V gene are SNHLY and FYNNEI. CDR3 amino acids: CASTSGRAENYNEQFF. CDR3 sequence (DNA): TGTGCCAGCACTAGCGGGAGGGCCGAAAACTACAATGAGCAGTTCTTC.

This clone was recorded once. The rearrangement uses TRBV2 and TRBJ2-1; tentative D call: TRBD1 (6 bases). This CDR3 spans 15 amino acids. V was cut by 8 bases and J by 4 bases, with 18 bases left in between. Germline CDR1 SNHLY, CDR2 FYNNEI. The CDR3 DNA is TGTGCCAGCCCACCGCGGACAGTTCTGTACAATGAGCAGTTCTTC. This gives the protein CASPPRTVLYNEQFF.

The chain links TRBV5-1 to TRBJ1-6; D unclear. Per the germline V gene, CDR1 is SGHRS and CDR2 is YFSETQ. V was cut by 3 bases and J by 0 bases, with 16 bases left in between. This CDR3 comprises 18 residues. The chain's CDR3 is CASSSAGSGSSYNSPLHF. For the CDR3, the DNA is TGCGCCAGCAGCTCAGCCGGGAGTGGGAGCTCCTATAATTCACCCCTCCACTTT.

The gene calls are TRBV27 and TRBJ1-4; 8 bases match TRBD1. This CDR3 is 13 amino acids long. With V trimmed by 3 bases and J by 7 bases, 1 base remained unmatched. Germline CDR1 MNHEY, CDR2 SMNVEV (reference sequence). CDR3 DNA sequence: TGTGCCAGCAGTTTCGGGACAGGTGAAAAACTGTTTTTT. It is translated as CASSFGTGEKLFF.

The chain has TRBV7-9 and TRBJ1-1; tentative D call: TRBD1 (6 bases). The CDR3 has 12 residues. The V end was cut by 5 bases, the J end by 8 bases, with 12 bases between. Germline V CDR1 and CDR2: SEHNR, FQNEAQ (reference sequence). This chain's CDR3 is CASSARTAEAFF. In nucleotides, the CDR3 is TGTGCCAGCAGCGCCAGGACAGCCGAAGCTTTCTTT.